This T cell receptor beta chain was sequenced for a study of brain T cells in children with intractable seizures. Study outcomes and limitations: Clones missing pre-surgery may reflect undersampling of that blood sample. HCMV serostatus was not known, and viral specificity came from CDR3 similarity only.

As to time point: blood from clinic visit 5 months post-surgery; TSC patient then seizure free. Sequencing was limited to surgery cases with top T cell transcript signatures in brain tissue. Before surgery, patients took at least one anti-epileptic drug. The CDR3 is 15 amino acids. V lost 1 base and J lost 0, with 8 bases in between. Germline CDR1 reads SGHNT; CDR2 reads YENEEA. Produced via immunoSEQ multiplex PCR; TCRdb's table is partial and in-frame only. The table lists 300,000 to 400,000 clones, more than 85% of them singletons. Of note for this clone: Its antigen remains unknown.

The receptor's source is a boy in the first two years of life with tuberous sclerosis and intractable seizures. The chain combines TRBV11-3 with TRBJ2-3; D unclear. Sequenced here: peripheral blood, sampled less than 6 months after surgery. CDR3 sequence: CASSLVTVSTDTQYF. CDR3 coding DNA: TGTGCCAGCAGCTTAGTCACAGTCAGCACAGATACGCAGTATTTT. Filled out from reference TRBV11-3 and TRBJ2-3, the complete variable domain reads EAGVVQSPRYKIIEKKQPVAFWCNPISGHNTLYWYLQNLGQGPELLIRYENEEAVDDSQLPKDRFSAERLKGVDSTLKIQPAELGDSAVYLCASSLVTVSTDTQYFGPGTRLTVL.